This TCR beta chain came from a study of blood T cell repertoires in COVID-19. V lost 5 bases and J lost 7, with 11 bases in between. Germline CDR1 and CDR2: MGHRA and YSYEKL. This CDR3 comprises 12 residues. Authors' data handling: Counts of nucleated cells, estimated from reference gene primer amplification, were obtained. Generated by immunoSEQ multiplex PCR, the TCRdb table keeps only in-frame clones and is missing some. The DNA gave D and trimming, while V, J and clone size come from that table. Of 310,000 or so clones listed, approximately 90% are singletons. The TCR originated in a woman under 30 who had recovered from COVID-19. The chain links TRBV4-1 to TRBJ2-5; weak D call: TRBD2 (5 bases). Sequencing was done on a sample of PBMCs or T cells enriched from blood (not recorded which). As DNA, the CDR3 is TGCGCCAGCAGCGGACGGGAAGGGACCCAGTACTTC. It translates to CASSGREGTQYF.